This is a list of T cell receptor beta chains from one sample in a study of OX40 agonist ivuxolimab in advanced cancers. Repertoires were generated with immunoSEQ multiplex PCR, while TCRdb's copy carries only in-frame clones and drops some. This table holds about 76,000 clones, approximately 85% found once. The input for sequencing was CD4+ or CD8+ T cells sorted from blood, taken in a trial of the OX40 agonist ivuxolimab. The receptors come from an adult with an advanced solid tumor such as melanoma, head and neck, liver or kidney cancer. The conserved cysteine and the conserved F or W are not part of the CDR3 here. Size is stated for part of the rows, as once, few or many counts, or as a class when the clone is expanded.

clone_size v_call cdr3_aa
few TRBV30 AWNPGANVLT
NA TRBV6-5 ASSYSTSEGYT
NA TRBV7-3 ASSLTGGTRVSSYNEQF
NA TRBV5-4 ASSLSSGEETQY
NA TRBV19 ASGAQGLGENTEAF
NA TRBV23-1 ASSRASRALYSNQPQH
NA TRBV12-5 ASGLGINTEAF
NA TRBV19 ASSGKRDRGGKAF
NA TRBV7-9 ASSPRGQGDSGNTIY
NA TRBV5-4 ASSGTGTGTSYEQY
NA TRBV14 ASSQSQTQY
once TRBV6-5 ASSWTGDAGELF
few TRBV7-3 ASSPRPAGDTDTQY
NA TRBV7-8 ASRSSYNEQF
NA TRBV7-6 ASSLGRSGGGEKLF
NA TRBV10-3 AISELSAGQGGTEAF
NA TRBV29-1 SLLTGGETQY
NA TRBV25-1 ASSEYRGRGNTEAF
NA TRBV23-1 ASSQPGTGHNNEQF
NA TRBV4-3 ASSQDTGDAEKLF
NA TRBV6-5 ASSYSRSAYEQY
NA TRBV25-1 ASNRQGAGNSPLH
NA TRBV7-7 ASSSLGQGASGANVLT
NA TRBV7-2 ASSLASGTRDTQY
NA TRBV6-6 ASSYSSYEQY
NA TRBV2 ASRGHQNTEAF
once TRBV7-8 ASSLIQALSGNTIY
once TRBV11-2 ASSSWTGPGELF
NA TRBV11-3 ASSLGAASTQY
NA TRBV5-1 ASSLEAGTGFGKLF
NA TRBV7-2 ASSFSGQGGYGYT
NA TRBV19 ASSIRRSLRNEQY
NA TRBV25-1 ASSDLGTGLGPLH
NA TRBV18 ASSPGQGPGQPQH
NA TRBV9 ASSEVQGGSLH
NA TRBV5-1 ASSPAEGLTTF
few TRBV11-2 ASSPEGYGYT
NA TRBV19 ASRSRGNDNQPQH
NA TRBV5-6 ASSFSRGPGANVLT
NA TRBV7-2 ASSMRVGNTEAF
NA TRBV9 ASSGGQGDTEAF
NA TRBV5-1 ASSLGLAGGQQQETQY
few TRBV4-3 ASSQEGTATEAF
NA TRBV7-8 ASSPPGRSGNEKLF
once TRBV30 AWSQTPANYGYT
NA TRBV19 ASSGDRENQPQH
NA TRBV19 ASSIISPSYNEQF
NA TRBV7-6 ASSLFRGSGSNNEQF
NA TRBV10-3 AISGEAYNEQF
NA TRBV30 AWTQAPRRGEKLF
NA TRBV29-1 SARHRNYEKLF
NA TRBV10-3 AISDSREQPQH
NA TRBV7-9 ASSLTSRSYNEQF
once TRBV28 ATRKDPATGPGQPQH
few TRBV7-2 ASRFYLGEQY
NA TRBV14 ASSQDATSGRWDTQY
NA TRBV21-1 ASGDDTSGANVLT
NA TRBV7-2 ASSSGGDRGIYGYT